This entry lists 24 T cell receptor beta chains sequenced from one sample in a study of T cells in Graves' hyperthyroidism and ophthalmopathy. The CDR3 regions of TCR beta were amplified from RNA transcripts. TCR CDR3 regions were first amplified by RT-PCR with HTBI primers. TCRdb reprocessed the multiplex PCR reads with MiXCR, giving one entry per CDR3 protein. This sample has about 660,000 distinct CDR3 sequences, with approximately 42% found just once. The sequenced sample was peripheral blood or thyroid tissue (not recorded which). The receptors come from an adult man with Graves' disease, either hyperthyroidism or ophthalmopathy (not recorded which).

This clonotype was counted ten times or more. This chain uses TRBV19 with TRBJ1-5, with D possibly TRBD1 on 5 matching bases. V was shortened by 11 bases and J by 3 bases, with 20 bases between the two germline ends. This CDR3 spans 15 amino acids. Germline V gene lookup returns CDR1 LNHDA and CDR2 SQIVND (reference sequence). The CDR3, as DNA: TGTGCCTCAGAGAAGGGCAGGGTGAACAATCAGCCCCAGCATTTT. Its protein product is CASEKGRVNNQPQHF. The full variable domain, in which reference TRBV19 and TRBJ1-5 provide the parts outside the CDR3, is DGGITQSPKYLFRKEGQNVTLSCEQNLNHDAMYWYRQDPGQGLRLIYYSQIVNDFQKGDIAEGYSVSREKKESFPLTVTSAQKNPTAFYLCASEKGRVNNQPQHFGDGTRLSIL.

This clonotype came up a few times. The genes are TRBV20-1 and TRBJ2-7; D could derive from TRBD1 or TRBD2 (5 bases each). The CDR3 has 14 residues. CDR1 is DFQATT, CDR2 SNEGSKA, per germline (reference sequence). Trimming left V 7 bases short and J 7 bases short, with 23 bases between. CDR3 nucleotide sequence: TGCAGTGGCAACCGGGACCAAGTCTCTAGGGAGCAGTACTTC. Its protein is CSGNRDQVSREQYF.

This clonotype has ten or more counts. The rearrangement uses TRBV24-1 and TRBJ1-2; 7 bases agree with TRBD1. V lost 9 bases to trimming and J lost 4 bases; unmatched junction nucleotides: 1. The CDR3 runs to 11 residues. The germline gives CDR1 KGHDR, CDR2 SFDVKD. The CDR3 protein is CATRDSYGYTF. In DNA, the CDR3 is TGTGCCACCCGGGACAGCTATGGCTACACCTTC.

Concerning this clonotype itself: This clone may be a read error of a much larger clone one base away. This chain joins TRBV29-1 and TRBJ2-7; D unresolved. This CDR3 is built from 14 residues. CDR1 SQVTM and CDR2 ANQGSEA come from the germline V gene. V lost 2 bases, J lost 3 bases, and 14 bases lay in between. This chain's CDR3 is CSVERHGLGYEQYF. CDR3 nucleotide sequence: TGCAGCGTTGAACGACACGGGTTAGGCTACGAGCAGTACTTC.

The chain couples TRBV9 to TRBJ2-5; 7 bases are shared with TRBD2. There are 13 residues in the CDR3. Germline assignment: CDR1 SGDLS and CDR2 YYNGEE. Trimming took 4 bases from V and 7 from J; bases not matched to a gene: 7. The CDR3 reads CASSPPGRVTQYF. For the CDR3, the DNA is TGTGCCAGCAGCCCACCAGGGAGGGTGACCCAGTACTTC.

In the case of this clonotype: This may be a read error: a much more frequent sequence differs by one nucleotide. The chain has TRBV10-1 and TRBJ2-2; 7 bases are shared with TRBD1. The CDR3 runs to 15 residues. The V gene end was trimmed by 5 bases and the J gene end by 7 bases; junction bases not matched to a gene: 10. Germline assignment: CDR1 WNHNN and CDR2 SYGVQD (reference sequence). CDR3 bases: TGCGCCAGCAGTCTACCTCACAGGGGCCACGGGGAGCTGTTTTTT. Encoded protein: CASSLPHRGHGELFF.

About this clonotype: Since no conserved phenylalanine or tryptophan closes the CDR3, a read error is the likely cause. CDR3 DNA sequence: TGTGCCAGCAGCTTGTTAGCGGGACAGAGGACCCTTAACTATGGCTACACCTCC. It specifies CASSLLAGQRTLNYGYTS. The chain links TRBV11-1 to TRBJ1-2, with 7 bases matching TRBD1. This CDR3 spans 18 amino acids. The junction had 14 bases not matched to a gene; V was cut back by 3 bases and J by 1 base. Per the germline V gene, CDR1 is SGHAT and CDR2 is FQDESV (reference sequence).

CDR3 sequence (DNA): TGTGCCACCAGCAGAGGGACAGCGGGGGAGACCCAGTACTTC. The encoded protein is CATSRGTAGETQYF. The chain links TRBV15 to TRBJ2-5; tentative D call: TRBD2 (7 bases). Germline CDR1 is LNHNV and CDR2 is YYDKDF (reference sequence). V was trimmed by 1 base and J by 5 bases, leaving 11 bases between them. The CDR3 runs 14 residues.

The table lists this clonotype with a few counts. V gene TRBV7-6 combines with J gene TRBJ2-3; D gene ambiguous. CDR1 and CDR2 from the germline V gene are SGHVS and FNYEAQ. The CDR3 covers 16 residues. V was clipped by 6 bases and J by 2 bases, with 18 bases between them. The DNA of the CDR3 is TGTGCCAGCAGTCTTACTGGGGATGGTACCACAGATACGCAGTATTTT. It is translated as CASSLTGDGTTDTQYF.

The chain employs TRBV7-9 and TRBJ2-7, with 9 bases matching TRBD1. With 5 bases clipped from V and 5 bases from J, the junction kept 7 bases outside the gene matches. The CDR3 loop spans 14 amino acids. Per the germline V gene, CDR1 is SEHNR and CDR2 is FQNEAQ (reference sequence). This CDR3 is CASSARDRANEQYF. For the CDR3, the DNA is TGTGCCAGCAGCGCCCGGGACAGGGCCAACGAGCAGTACTTC.

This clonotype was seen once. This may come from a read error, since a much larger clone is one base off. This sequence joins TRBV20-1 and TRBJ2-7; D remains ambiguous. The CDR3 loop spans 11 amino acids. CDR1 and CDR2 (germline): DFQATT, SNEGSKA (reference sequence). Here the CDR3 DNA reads TGCAGTGCTAGAGGGGCCTACAAGCAGTACTTC. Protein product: CSARGAYKQYF.

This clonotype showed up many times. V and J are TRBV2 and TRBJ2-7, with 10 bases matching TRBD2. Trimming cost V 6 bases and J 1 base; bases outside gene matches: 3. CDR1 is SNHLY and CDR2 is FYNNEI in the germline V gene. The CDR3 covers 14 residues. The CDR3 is CASRPSGRSYEQYF. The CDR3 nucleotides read TGTGCCAGCAGACCTAGCGGGAGATCCTACGAGCAGTACTTC.

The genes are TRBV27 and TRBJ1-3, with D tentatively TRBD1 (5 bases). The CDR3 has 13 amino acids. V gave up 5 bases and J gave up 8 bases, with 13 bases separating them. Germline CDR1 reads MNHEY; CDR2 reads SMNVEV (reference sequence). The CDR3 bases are TGTGCCAGCAGTCTAACCCGGGGACACACCATATATTTT. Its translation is CASSLTRGHTIYF.

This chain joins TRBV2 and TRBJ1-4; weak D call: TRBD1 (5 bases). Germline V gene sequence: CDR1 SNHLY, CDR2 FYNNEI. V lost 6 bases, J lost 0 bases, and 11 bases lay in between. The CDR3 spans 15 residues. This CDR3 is CASRRQKATNEKLFF. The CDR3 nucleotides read TGTGCCAGCAGGAGACAGAAAGCAACTAATGAAAAACTGTTTTTT. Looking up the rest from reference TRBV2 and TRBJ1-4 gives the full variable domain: EPEVTQTPSHQVTQMGQEVILRCVPISNHLYFYWYRQILGQKVEFLVSFYNNEISEKSEIFDDQFSVERPDGSNFTLKIRSTKLEDSAMYFCASRRQKATNEKLFFGSGTQLSVL.

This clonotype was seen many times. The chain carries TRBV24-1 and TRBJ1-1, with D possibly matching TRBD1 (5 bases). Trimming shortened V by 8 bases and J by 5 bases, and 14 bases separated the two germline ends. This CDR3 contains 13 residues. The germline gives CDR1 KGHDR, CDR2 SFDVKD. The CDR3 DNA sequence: TGTGCCACCAAGGCAGGCGGGGGGACTGAAGCTTTCTTT. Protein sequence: CATKAGGGTEAFF.

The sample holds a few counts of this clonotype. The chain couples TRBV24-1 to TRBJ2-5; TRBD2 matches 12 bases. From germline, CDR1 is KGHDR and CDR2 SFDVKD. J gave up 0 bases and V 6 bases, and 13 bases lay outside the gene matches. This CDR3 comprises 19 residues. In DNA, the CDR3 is TGTGCCACCAGTCCCCCGACTAGCGGGGGCTTCTTATACCAAGAGACCCAGTACTTC. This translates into CATSPPTSGGFLYQETQYF.

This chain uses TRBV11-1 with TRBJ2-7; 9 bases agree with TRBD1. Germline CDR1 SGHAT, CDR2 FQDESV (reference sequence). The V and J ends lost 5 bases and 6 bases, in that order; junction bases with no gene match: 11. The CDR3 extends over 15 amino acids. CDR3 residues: CASSVERGQGSEQYF. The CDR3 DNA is TGTGCCAGCAGCGTTGAGAGGGGACAGGGATCCGAGCAGTACTTC.

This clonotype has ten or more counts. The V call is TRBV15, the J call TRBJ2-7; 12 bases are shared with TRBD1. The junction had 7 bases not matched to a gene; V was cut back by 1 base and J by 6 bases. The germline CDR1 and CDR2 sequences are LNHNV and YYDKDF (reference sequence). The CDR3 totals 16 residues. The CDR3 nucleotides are TGTGCCACCAGCAGAGGGTGGGGGACAGGGGGCGGCGAGCAGTACTTC. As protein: CATSRGWGTGGGEQYF.

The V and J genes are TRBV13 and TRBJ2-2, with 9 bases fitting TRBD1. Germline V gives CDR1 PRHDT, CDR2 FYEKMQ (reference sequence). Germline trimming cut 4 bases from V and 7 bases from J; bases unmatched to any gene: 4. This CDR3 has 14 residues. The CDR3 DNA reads TGTGCCAGCAGCTCTCCGACAGGGGGCGGGGAGCTGTTTTTT. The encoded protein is CASSSPTGGGELFF.

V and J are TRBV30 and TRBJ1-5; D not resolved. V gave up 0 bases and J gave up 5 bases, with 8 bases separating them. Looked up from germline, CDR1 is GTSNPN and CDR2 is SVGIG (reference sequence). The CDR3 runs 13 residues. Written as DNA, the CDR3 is TGTGCCTGGAGTGTAGGTGTCTATCAGCCCCAGCATTTT. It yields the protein CAWSVGVYQPQHF.

This CDR3 is CASSERPGEEKLFF. In DNA form, the CDR3 reads TGTGCCAGCAGTGAACGGCCAGGGGAGGAGAAACTGTTTTTT. J is TRBJ1-4 and V is TRBV7-9, with D perhaps matching TRBD1 (6 bases). Trimming stripped 6 bases from V and 11 bases from J, with 19 bases between. Germline V gene data show CDR1 as SEHNR and CDR2 as FQNEAQ (reference sequence). This CDR3 region has 14 residues.

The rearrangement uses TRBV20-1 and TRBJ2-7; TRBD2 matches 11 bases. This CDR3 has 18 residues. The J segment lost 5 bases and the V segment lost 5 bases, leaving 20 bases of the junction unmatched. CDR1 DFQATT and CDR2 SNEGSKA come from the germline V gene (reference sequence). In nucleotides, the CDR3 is TGCAGTGCTGGGGCCTCTAGCGGGGGGCACCTCTTTCTGAACGAGCAGTACTTC. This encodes CSAGASSGGHLFLNEQYF.

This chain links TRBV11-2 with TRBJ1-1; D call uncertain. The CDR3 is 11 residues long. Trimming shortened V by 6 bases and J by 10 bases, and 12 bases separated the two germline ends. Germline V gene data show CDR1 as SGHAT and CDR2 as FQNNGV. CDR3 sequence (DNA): TGTGCCAGCAGACCCGGGGAGTCAGCTTTCTTT. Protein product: CASRPGESAFF.

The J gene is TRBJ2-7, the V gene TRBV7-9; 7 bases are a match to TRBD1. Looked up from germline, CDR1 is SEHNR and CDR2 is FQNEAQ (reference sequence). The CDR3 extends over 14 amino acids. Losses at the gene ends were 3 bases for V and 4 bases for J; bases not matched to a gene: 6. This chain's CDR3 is CASSLTGLQYEQYF. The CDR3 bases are TGTGCCAGCAGCTTGACAGGGCTCCAATACGAGCAGTACTTC.